Following are 20 T cell receptor beta chains from one sample sequenced in a study of blood T cell repertoires in COVID-19. Produced via immunoSEQ multiplex PCR; TCRdb's table is partial and in-frame only. The sample lists 500,000 to 600,000 clones, about 89% occurring once. The specimen was peripheral blood. The source is a woman aged 45-59 years with COVID-19, enrolled during active disease.

The chain links TRBV30 to TRBJ2-3; weak D call: TRBD1 (6 bases). In germline, CDR1 is GTSNPN, CDR2 SVGIG (reference sequence). The V end lost 0 bases, the J end lost 5 bases, and 12 bases lay between the germline ends. The CDR3 has 14 residues. The CDR3 here is CAWSVLGAIDTQYF. CDR3 nucleotide sequence: TGTGCCTGGAGTGTACTGGGGGCTATAGATACGCAGTATTTT.

The chain links TRBV10-3 to TRBJ2-1; the D gene is possibly TRBD2 (5 bases). Germline loops: CDR1 ENHRY, CDR2 SYGVKD. V gave up 11 bases and J gave up 0 bases, with 17 bases separating them. This CDR3 has 15 residues. This CDR3 reads CASSDSRGSYNEQFF. CDR3 DNA sequence: TGTGCCTCGTCGGACTCCCGAGGCTCCTACAATGAGCAGTTCTTC.

This clone was seen once. The V call is TRBV19, the J call TRBJ2-3; 9 bases line up with TRBD1. CDR1 is LNHDA and CDR2 is SQIVND in the germline V gene (reference sequence). This CDR3 contains 14 residues. With V trimmed by 11 bases and J by 1 base, 7 bases remained unmatched. CDR3 DNA sequence: TGTGCCGTGGGGGGACAGGGTCGCACAGATACGCAGTATTTT. Translation: CAVGGQGRTDTQYF.

The chain combines TRBV19 with TRBJ1-1; tentative D call: TRBD1 (5 bases). CDR1 and CDR2 from the germline V gene are LNHDA and SQIVND (reference sequence). The CDR3 is 15 amino acids. V lost 5 bases and J 4 bases, leaving 17 bases between the germline ends. The CDR3 DNA sequence: TGTGCCAGTAGTCCGGGGGGAGCTCAAGGCACTGAAGCTTTCTTT. Amino acid sequence: CASSPGGAQGTEAFF. Full variable domain (remainder filled in from reference TRBV19 and TRBJ1-1): DGGITQSPKYLFRKEGQNVTLSCEQNLNHDAMYWYRQDPGQGLRLIYYSQIVNDFQKGDIAEGYSVSREKKESFPLTVTSAQKNPTAFYLCASSPGGAQGTEAFFGQGTRLTVV.

In its sample, this clone was seen a few times. The rearrangement joins TRBV2 to TRBJ2-1, with D perhaps matching TRBD2 (5 bases). Germline V gene data show CDR1 as SNHLY and CDR2 as FYNNEI. This CDR3 has 15 residues. V lost 6 bases to trimming and J lost 0 bases, with 12 bases between them. The CDR3 coding sequence is TGTGCCAGCAGGGCCGAAGGGAGCTCCTACAATGAGCAGTTCTTC. This translates into CASRAEGSSYNEQFF.

The chain carries TRBV29-1 and TRBJ2-2; TRBD1 matches 7 bases. Germline-derived CDR1 and CDR2 are SQVTM and ANQGSEA. The CDR3 spans 14 residues. The V gene end was trimmed by 6 bases and the J gene end by 5 bases; junction bases not matched to a gene: 9. The CDR3, as DNA: TGCAGCGTCGTGGACAGGATGGGGACCGGGGAGCTGTTTTTT. Protein: CSVVDRMGTGELFF.

This clone turned up a few times. This chain links TRBV19 with TRBJ1-5, with D maybe TRBD1 (6 bases). The V end lost 5 bases, the J end lost 4 bases, and 18 bases lay between the germline ends. The CDR3 has 16 residues. Germline V gene data show CDR1 as LNHDA and CDR2 as SQIVND (reference sequence). The CDR3: CASSLLRGQSNQPQHF. In DNA, the CDR3 is TGTGCCAGTAGTCTACTCCGGGGACAATCGAATCAGCCCCAGCATTTT.

CDR3 sequence: CASSLGGPGRMNTEAFF. In DNA form, the CDR3 reads TGTGCCAGCAGCTTGGGGGGGCCAGGGAGAATGAACACTGAAGCTTTCTTT. V usage is TRBV5-4 and J usage is TRBJ1-1, with TRBD1 as a possible D gene (6 bases). Germline lookup yields CDR1 SGHNT and CDR2 YYREEE (reference sequence). Trimming took 0 bases from V and 0 from J, leaving 15 bases between them. This CDR3 has 17 residues.

This sequence joins TRBV7-9 and TRBJ1-4, with TRBD1 identical over 8 bases. The CDR3 length is 12 residues. Germline V gives CDR1 SEHNR, CDR2 FQNEAQ (reference sequence). V lost 2 bases, J lost 15 bases, and 5 bases stayed unmatched. In DNA, the CDR3 is TGTGCCAGCAGCTTAAGTCGGGACAGGTTGTTTTTT. As protein: CASSLSRDRLFF.

The rearrangement links TRBV2 to TRBJ1-4, with D possibly TRBD1 on 6 matching bases. V gave up 2 bases and J gave up 10 bases, with 11 bases separating them. The CDR3 length is 13 residues. Per the germline V gene, CDR1 is SNHLY and CDR2 is FYNNEI. CDR3 sequence: CASSEYRVGKLFF. CDR3 in DNA: TGTGCCAGCAGTGAATACAGGGTGGGAAAACTGTTTTTT.

This clone was observed a handful of times. The J gene is TRBJ1-6, the V gene TRBV29-1; 7 nucleotides line up with TRBD1. V lost 7 bases and J lost 8; bases outside the gene matches: 8. Germline-derived CDR1 and CDR2 are SQVTM and ANQGSEA. The CDR3 spans 13 residues. CDR3 region: CSAATGADSPLHF. For the CDR3, the DNA is TGCAGCGCTGCTACAGGGGCTGATTCACCCCTCCACTTT.

The chain recombines TRBV7-8 with TRBJ1-1; 7 nucleotides line up with TRBD1. V was pared by 3 bases and J by 0 bases, with 4 bases of the junction left unmatched. Germline V lookup: CDR1 SGHVS, CDR2 FQNEAQ. The CDR3 sequence is 15 residues long. CDR3 in DNA: TGTGCCAGCAGCTTCTGGGACAGCGTGAACACTGAAGCTTTCTTT. Residues: CASSFWDSVNTEAFF.

The chain carries TRBV6-1 and TRBJ1-5; D remains ambiguous. Germline-derived CDR1 and CDR2 are MNHNS and SASEGT. With 1 base removed from V and 7 bases from J, the gap between germline ends came to 29 bases. This CDR3 has 20 amino acids. The CDR3 coding sequence is TGTGCCAGCAGTGAAGGTTCCGGGATAAAACACGCTAACCTAAGACAGCCCCAGCATTTT. It is translated as CASSEGSGIKHANLRQPQHF.

V gene TRBV6-1 combines with J gene TRBJ1-1; D is uncertain. Germline CDR1 is MNHNS and CDR2 is SASEGT. The CDR3 length is 14 residues. The V end was cut by 3 bases, the J end by 3 bases, with 11 bases between. DNA for the CDR3: TGTGCCAGCAGTGAGGTGGGAGCCCACACTGAAGCTTTCTTT. Amino acids: CASSEVGAHTEAFF.

The rearrangement uses TRBV12-2 and TRBJ2-5; the D call in the table, TRBD1, was not verified against the DNA. TRBV12-2 represents a pseudogene. The CDR3 is 15 amino acids. The CDR3 coding sequence is TGTGCAAGTCGCTTACCCCGGACAGGGCCTAGGACCCAGTACTTC. Encoded protein: CASRLPRTGPRTQYF.

This chain links TRBV5-4 with TRBJ2-7; perhaps TRBD2 as D (6 bases). Germline V lookup: CDR1 SGHNT, CDR2 YYREEE (reference sequence). V gave up 6 bases and J gave up 2 bases, with 15 bases separating them. This CDR3 region has 14 residues. The CDR3 region has the DNA TGTGCCAGCACCCCCGGTCCGGGGGCCTACGAGCAGTACTTC. Its protein product is CASTPGPGAYEQYF.

The genes are TRBV5-3 and TRBJ2-1, with TRBD2 matching over 8 bases. TRBV5-3 is designated an ORF whose function remains uncertain. The J segment lost 5 bases and the V segment lost 5 bases, leaving 12 bases of the junction unmatched. The CDR3 is made up of 16 amino acids. The CDR3 DNA is TGTGCCAGAAGTTTTCCTACGGGGGGGATTAACAATGAGCAGTTCTTC. Amino acids: CARSFPTGGINNEQFF.

The CDR3 DNA reads as TGTGCCAGTAGTATCCGGGACACGACAATCTACGAGCAGTACTTC. This codes for CASSIRDTTIYEQYF. The rearrangement uses TRBV19 and TRBJ2-7; D possibly corresponds to TRBD1 (6 bases). The CDR3 length is 15 residues. CDR1 LNHDA and CDR2 SQIVND come from the germline V gene (reference sequence). Trimming took 3 bases from V and 3 from J, leaving 15 bases between them.

This chain uses TRBV7-5 with TRBJ2-1; the table's D call TRBD2 went unverified against the DNA. TRBV7-5 is a known pseudogene. The CDR3 loop spans 16 amino acids. In nucleotides, the CDR3 is TGTGCCAGAAGCCATTTAGCGGGGGCCTTCTACAATGAGCAGTTCTTC. Translating gives CARSHLAGAFYNEQFF.

The rearrangement links TRBV11-2 to TRBJ1-6, with D hard to call. Germline V gene sequence: CDR1 SGHAT, CDR2 FQNNGV. The CDR3 runs to 14 residues. Trimming left V 4 bases short and J 7 bases short, with 11 bases between. The CDR3: CASSSRAENSPLHF. The DNA for the CDR3 is TGTGCCAGCAGCTCGAGGGCGGAGAATTCACCCCTCCACTTT. Combining the CDR3 with reference TRBV11-2 and TRBJ1-6 gives the whole variable domain EAGVAQSPRYKIIEKRQSVAFWCNPISGHATLYWYQQILGQGPKLLIQFQNNGVVDDSQLPKDRFSAERLKGVDSTLKIQPAKLEDSAVYLCASSSRAENSPLHFGNGTRLTVT.